One TCR beta chain is described in this entry. The multiple sclerosis controls consisted of treatment-naive patients with relapsing-remitting disease, either stable or active. The ends lost 5 bases at V and 0 bases at J; junction bases unmatched: 5. The CDR3 is 15 amino acids. Germline CDR1 is SGHNT and CDR2 is YYREEE (reference sequence). This sample was included in a study of CD8 T cells in Susac syndrome. The authors reverse transcribed roughly 0.45 to 1 ug RNA with random hexamers. Amplification of TCR beta CDR3 spanned 54 Vbeta and 13 Jbeta via immunoSEQ multiplex PCR. From the immunoSEQ multiplex PCR reads, TCRdb called clonotypes with MiXCR, one entry per CDR3 protein. The sample includes 200,000 or so distinct CDR3 sequences, about 95% seen only once; the top ten take 0.093%.

The sequence came from a human donor with multiple sclerosis. Sequenced material: CD4+ T cells from PBMCs. The chain employs TRBV5-4 and TRBJ2-7; 10 positions agree with TRBD1. CDR3 loop: CASSLGQGSSYEQYF. The CDR3 nucleotides are TGTGCCAGCAGTCTGGGACAGGGGAGCTCCTACGAGCAGTACTTC.